The 22 T cell receptor beta chains below come from one sample, sequenced in a study of T cell responses to AZD1222 COVID-19 vaccine. Data came from immunoSEQ multiplex PCR; TCRdb stores just in-frame clones and leaves some out. The repertoire consists of 100,000 to 120,000 clones, with roughly 85% occurring once and the leading ten covering less than 3.5%. Sequences were derived from peripheral blood, sampled on day 0 of AZD1222 vaccination. All receptors come from an adult in good health.

The V gene is TRBV30, the J gene TRBJ1-1, with D perhaps TRBD1 (5 bases). The V end lost 3 bases, the J end lost 1 base, and 9 bases lay between the germline ends. Germline loops: CDR1 GTSNPN, CDR2 SVGIG (reference sequence). CDR3 length: 13 amino acids. Here the CDR3 reads CAWRTGPNTEAFF. CDR3 in DNA: TGTGCCTGGAGAACAGGCCCGAACACTGAAGCTTTCTTT.

CDR3 DNA: TGTGCCAGCAGGCTCGAGGAGAACACTGAAGCTTTCTTT. Translated: CASRLEENTEAFF. The chain uses TRBV12-3 or TRBV12-4 and TRBJ1-1; no firm D call. The CDR3 totals 13 residues. Trimming cost V 6 bases and J 1 base, with 9 bases left between them.

V is TRBV7-2 and J is TRBJ2-1; tentative D call: TRBD2 (6 bases). CDR3 size: 15 residues. Germline V CDR1 and CDR2: SGHTA, FQGNSA. The V end lost 2 bases, the J end lost 1 base, and 9 bases lay between the germline ends. CDR3 sequence reads: CASSLMGGSYNEQFF. CDR3 DNA sequence: TGTGCCAGCAGCTTAATGGGGGGTTCCTACAATGAGCAGTTCTTC. Drawing the rest from reference TRBV7-2 and TRBJ2-1, the complete variable domain is GAGVSQSPSNKVTEKGKDVELRCDPISGHTALYWYRQSLGQGLEFLIYFQGNSAPDKSGLPSDRFSAERTGGSVSTLTIQRTQQEDSAVYLCASSLMGGSYNEQFFGPGTRLTVL.

The chain links TRBV7-3 to TRBJ2-1, with 10 bases lining up with TRBD2. From germline, CDR1 is SGHTA and CDR2 FQGTGA. The CDR3 is 14 amino acids. V lost 5 bases to trimming and J lost 8 bases; unmatched junction nucleotides: 6. CDR3 in DNA: TGTGCCAGCAGCCTAAGCGGGAGGGTGTATGAGCAGTTCTTC. Its translation is CASSLSGRVYEQFF.

The chain links TRBV6-1 to TRBJ2-7; a possible D gene is TRBD1 (6 bases). There are 15 residues in the CDR3. In germline, CDR1 is MNHNS, CDR2 SASEGT. V lost 0 bases and J lost 2, with 11 bases in between. The CDR3 DNA reads as TGTGCCAGCAGTGAAGCCGGGACAAGACCCTACGAGCAGTACTTC. Amino acid sequence: CASSEAGTRPYEQYF.

This chain connects TRBV7-2 to TRBJ2-2, with a weak D call TRBD1 (5 bases). Trimming removed 5 bases from V and 4 bases from J, with 17 bases in between. Germline V lookup: CDR1 SGHTA, CDR2 FQGNSA. The CDR3 runs 16 residues. The CDR3: CASSQVVQGLTGELFF. In DNA, the CDR3 is TGTGCCAGCAGCCAGGTGGTTCAGGGCCTCACCGGGGAGCTGTTTTTT. The complete variable domain, with remaining parts taken from reference TRBV7-2 and TRBJ2-2, reads GAGVSQSPSNKVTEKGKDVELRCDPISGHTALYWYRQSLGQGLEFLIYFQGNSAPDKSGLPSDRFSAERTGGSVSTLTIQRTQQEDSAVYLCASSQVVQGLTGELFFGEGSRLTVL.

This clone has only a few counts. The chain carries TRBV6-2 or TRBV6-3 and TRBJ1-5; 12 positions agree with TRBD1. The CDR3 extends over 17 amino acids. Germline CDR1 MNHEY, CDR2 SVGEGT. V lost 5 bases to trimming and J lost 1 base; unmatched junction nucleotides: 6. DNA of the CDR3: TGTGCCAGCAGTCCGGGACAGGGGGCGGAAAGCAATCAGCCCCAGCATTTT. Its protein product is CASSPGQGAESNQPQHF.

The chain has TRBV19 and TRBJ2-4; D is perhaps TRBD2 (6 bases). This CDR3 is built from 16 residues. V was shortened by 1 base and J by 1 base, with 11 bases between the two germline ends. From germline, CDR1 is LNHDA and CDR2 SQIVND (reference sequence). For the CDR3, the DNA is TGTGCCAGTAGTATAGGGCGGGGCCCCGCCAAAAACATTCAGTACTTC. Its protein product is CASSIGRGPAKNIQYF.

This chain uses TRBV19 with TRBJ2-1; 7 bases fit TRBD1. Germline V gene data show CDR1 as LNHDA and CDR2 as SQIVND (reference sequence). Trimming at V came to 9 bases and at J to 10 bases, leaving 9 bases not matched to a gene. The CDR3 extends over 12 amino acids. CDR3 sequence: CASSQGNPEQFF. DNA of the CDR3: TGTGCCAGCTCACAGGGGAACCCCGAGCAGTTCTTC. Variable domain in full (rest from reference TRBV19 and TRBJ2-1): DGGITQSPKYLFRKEGQNVTLSCEQNLNHDAMYWYRQDPGQGLRLIYYSQIVNDFQKGDIAEGYSVSREKKESFPLTVTSAQKNPTAFYLCASSQGNPEQFFGPGTRLTVL.

The chain uses TRBV6-8 and TRBJ2-7, with 12 bases matching TRBD2. Per the germline V gene, CDR1 is MNHGY and CDR2 is SAAAGT. J gave up 2 bases and V 7 bases, and 12 bases lay outside the gene matches. This CDR3 contains 17 residues. CDR3 residues: CASTGDGLAGKAYEQYF. CDR3 in DNA: TGTGCCAGCACGGGGGACGGACTAGCGGGGAAGGCCTACGAGCAGTACTTC.

The chain has TRBV7-2 and TRBJ2-6, with 8 bases that match TRBD1. Germline V lookup: CDR1 SGHTA, CDR2 FQGNSA. CDR3 length equals 17 residues. V was pared by 5 bases and J by 4 bases, with 10 bases of the junction left unmatched. Written as DNA, the CDR3 is TGTGCCAGCAGCCCTGGGGCAGGGGGCGGCGGGGCCAACGTCCTGACTTTC. Amino acids: CASSPGAGGGGANVLTF.

The V and J genes are TRBV5-5 and TRBJ1-1, with TRBD1 as a possible D gene (5 bases). The CDR3 has 16 amino acids. Germline V gene data show CDR1 as SGHKS and CDR2 as YYEKEE (reference sequence). Trimming pared 3 bases from V and 1 base from J, leaving 16 bases between. The CDR3 nucleotides read TGTGCCAGCAGCTCTGATACGGGACGGGCGAACACTGAAGCTTTCTTT. Encoded protein: CASSSDTGRANTEAFF. Filled out from reference TRBV5-5 and TRBJ1-1, the complete variable domain reads DAGVTQSPTHLIKTRGQQVTLRCSPISGHKSVSWYQQVLGQGPQFIFQYYEKEERGRGNFPDRFSARQFPNYSSELNVNALLLGDSALYLCASSSDTGRANTEAFFGQGTRLTVV.

The rearrangement links TRBV19 to TRBJ1-2, with 7 positions matching TRBD1. This CDR3 comprises 12 residues. Looked up from germline, CDR1 is LNHDA and CDR2 is SQIVND (reference sequence). J was trimmed by 4 bases and V by 7 bases; bases with no gene match: 3. The CDR3 bases are TGTGCCAGTATCTCAGGGGGCTATGGCTACACCTTC. This sequence encodes CASISGGYGYTF.

The chain joins TRBV19 to TRBJ1-6, with D possibly being TRBD1 (6 bases). CDR1 and CDR2 (germline): LNHDA, SQIVND (reference sequence). The V end lost 3 bases, the J end lost 9 bases, and 12 bases lay between the germline ends. The CDR3 sequence is 14 residues long. The CDR3 spells CASSISGDTSPLHF. In nucleotides, the CDR3 is TGTGCCAGTAGTATTTCAGGGGATACTTCACCCCTCCACTTT.

The chain carries TRBV7-3 and TRBJ2-1, with D perhaps assigned TRBD1 or TRBD2 (5 bases each). Germline V gives CDR1 SGHTA, CDR2 FQGTGA. V was trimmed by 6 bases and J by 0 bases, leaving 12 bases between them. This CDR3 region has 15 residues. The CDR3: CASRSGPNSYNEQFF. The CDR3 DNA sequence: TGTGCCAGCAGGTCGGGACCGAACTCCTACAATGAGCAGTTCTTC.

The chain links TRBV7-2 to TRBJ2-3; D is perhaps TRBD1 or TRBD2 (5 bases each). With 4 bases removed from V and 4 bases from J, the gap between germline ends came to 24 bases. The CDR3 is 18 residues long. The germline gives CDR1 SGHTA, CDR2 FQGNSA. The CDR3 reads CASSSRAPGTPAADTQYF. For the CDR3, the DNA is TGTGCCAGCAGCTCTAGAGCCCCAGGGACCCCCGCGGCAGATACGCAGTATTTT.

Here the CDR3 DNA reads TGTGCCAGCAGCTTAGTGAACCAAGAGACCCAGTACTTC. Protein sequence: CASSLVNQETQYF. The genes are TRBV7-3 and TRBJ2-5; no firm D call. CDR1 is SGHTA, CDR2 FQGTGA, per germline. The CDR3 sequence is 13 residues long. The ends were cut back, 2 bases at V and 0 bases at J, with 4 bases in the middle.

The chain joins TRBV2 to TRBJ1-1, with D possibly matching TRBD1 (5 bases). Germline lookup yields CDR1 SNHLY and CDR2 FYNNEI. V dropped 5 bases and J dropped 5 bases, with 12 bases sitting between them. CDR3 length: 13 amino acids. CDR3 residues: CASSTLGGTEAFF. CDR3 sequence (DNA): TGTGCCAGCAGTACCCTGGGGGGGACTGAAGCTTTCTTT. Together with reference TRBV2 and TRBJ1-1, the CDR3 gives the full variable domain: EPEVTQTPSHQVTQMGQEVILRCVPISNHLYFYWYRQILGQKVEFLVSFYNNEISEKSEIFDDQFSVERPDGSNFTLKIRSTKLEDSAMYFCASSTLGGTEAFFGQGTRLTVV.

The chain carries TRBV7-2 and TRBJ1-1; the match to TRBD1 covers 8 bases. V was pared by 5 bases and J by 3 bases, with 2 bases of the junction left unmatched. The CDR3 runs 13 residues. Germline CDR1 is SGHTA and CDR2 is FQGNSA. The CDR3 nucleotides are TGTGCCAGCAGCCGACAGGGGTACACTGAAGCTTTCTTT. Its translation is CASSRQGYTEAFF.

This clone was seen a single time. V usage is TRBV14 and J usage is TRBJ1-3; D remains ambiguous. The CDR3 extends over 14 amino acids. V was clipped by 0 bases and J by 2 bases, with 5 bases between them. Germline CDR1 is SGHDN and CDR2 is FVKESK. In DNA form, the CDR3 reads TGTGCCAGCAGCCAAGAGCTTACTGGAAACACCATATATTTT. Translating it yields CASSQELTGNTIYF. The full variable domain, its missing parts supplied by reference TRBV14 and TRBJ1-3, is EAGVTQFPSHSVIEKGQTVTLRCDPISGHDNLYWYRRVMGKEIKFLLHFVKESKQDESGMPNNRFLAERTGGTYSTLKVQPAELEDSGVYFCASSQELTGNTIYFGEGSWLTVV.

The chain couples TRBV18 to TRBJ2-1; 9 bases are a match to TRBD2. J gave up 6 bases and V 6 bases, and 9 bases lay outside the gene matches. The CDR3 sequence is 15 residues long. Germline CDR1 is KGHSH and CDR2 is LQKENI. The CDR3 protein is CASSLSGGKINEQFF. CDR3 nucleotides: TGTGCCAGCTCCCTCAGCGGGGGGAAAATCAATGAGCAGTTCTTC.

The chain combines TRBV6-5 with TRBJ1-1; 10 nucleotides agree with TRBD1. The CDR3 runs 14 residues. Looked up from germline, CDR1 is MNHEY and CDR2 is SVGAGI. V was pared by 6 bases and J by 5 bases, with 6 bases of the junction left unmatched. For the CDR3, the DNA is TGTGCCAGCAGGCCGGGACAGGGGAGAACTGAAGCTTTCTTT. Protein sequence: CASRPGQGRTEAFF.